Listed here are 21 T cell receptor beta chains from one sample, sequenced in a study of identical twins. TCRdb redid the calling of the 5' RACE reads with MiXCR, one entry per CDR3 protein. The sample shows 550,000 to 800,000 distinct CDR3 sequences, under 8.5% of them seen only once. These data were also reused for a study on yellow fever vaccine responses in identical twins.

The sample consisted of PBMCs. These receptors came from a woman aged 18-29 years in good health.

This clonotype was seen only a few times. V usage is TRBV5-1 and J usage is TRBJ2-5; unclear D gene. The V gene's germline CDR1 is SGHRS and CDR2 YFSETQ. This CDR3 has 14 residues. V lost 2 bases to trimming and J lost 2 bases, with 10 bases between them. Written as DNA, the CDR3 is TGCGCCAGCAGCTTACCAGAACATCAAGAGACCCAGTACTTC. It is translated as CASSLPEHQETQYF. The whole variable domain, remainder taken from reference TRBV5-1 and TRBJ2-5, is KAGVTQTPRYLIKTRGQQVTLSCSPISGHRSVSWYQQTPGQGLQFLFEYFSETQRNKGNFPGRFSGRQFSNSRSEMNVSTLELGDSALYLCASSLPEHQETQYFGPGTRLLVL.

The rearrangement joins TRBV6-1 to TRBJ2-1, with 8 bases that match TRBD2. The CDR3 has 15 amino acids. Trimming removed 4 bases from V and 10 bases from J; junction bases left unmatched: 12. Germline CDR1 and CDR2: MNHNS and SASEGT. CDR3 amino acids: CASSAVTGGPREQFF. The CDR3, as DNA: TGTGCCAGCAGTGCTGTAACGGGGGGGCCGCGGGAGCAGTTCTTC.

This clonotype showed up just a few times. The gene calls are TRBV5-6 and TRBJ2-1; TRBD1 aligns across 7 bases. Trimming cost V 0 bases and J 4 bases; bases outside gene matches: 22. This CDR3 is built from 21 residues. CDR1 SGHDT and CDR2 YYEEEE come from the germline V gene. CDR3 loop: CASSLVPPTGPKLQVYNEQFF. The CDR3 DNA sequence: TGTGCCAGCAGCTTGGTACCCCCGACAGGGCCGAAACTCCAAGTATACAATGAGCAGTTCTTC.

V is TRBV29-1 and J is TRBJ2-1; D ambiguous. This CDR3 contains 8 residues. V was clipped by 8 bases and J by 9 bases, with 5 bases between them. Germline V CDR1 and CDR2: SQVTM, ANQGSEA. This chain's CDR3 is CSIPEQFF. CDR3 nucleotide sequence: TGCAGCATCCCTGAGCAGTTCTTC.

In this sample, this clonotype turned up a few times. The chain carries TRBV2 and TRBJ1-1, with 7 bases aligning to TRBD1. The V segment lost 8 bases and the J segment 8 bases; nucleotides outside the gene matches: 5. This CDR3 region has 11 residues. The germline V gene has CDR1 SNHLY and CDR2 FYNNEI. The DNA for the CDR3 is TGTGCCAGCTGCGGGACAGTCGAAGCTTTCTTT. Its translation: CASCGTVEAFF.

Ten or more counts support this clonotype. The chain couples TRBV2 to TRBJ1-2, with 7 bases fitting TRBD1. Germline V CDR1 and CDR2: SNHLY, FYNNEI. V gave up 7 bases and J gave up 4 bases; unmatched junction bases: 6. The CDR3 spans 13 residues. DNA for the CDR3: TGTGCCAGCACCTACAGGGGCAGCTATGGCTACACCTTC. It is translated as CASTYRGSYGYTF.

This clonotype showed up just a few times. The chain is built from TRBV2 and TRBJ2-1; 13 bases are shared with TRBD2. The trim removed 6 bases at V and 4 bases at J, leaving 9 bases unmatched. There are 17 residues in the CDR3. In germline, CDR1 is SNHLY, CDR2 FYNNEI. CDR3 DNA: TGTGCCAGCAGCCACGGACTAGCGGGGGAACGGTACAATGAGCAGTTCTTC. Residues: CASSHGLAGERYNEQFF.

To note about this clonotype: This clone may be a read error of a much larger clone one base away. V usage is TRBV13 and J usage is TRBJ1-1; D is unresolved. The V gene lost 2 bases and the J gene lost 4 bases, with 2 bases spanning the gap. The CDR3 covers 11 residues. Germline V gene data show CDR1 as PRHDT and CDR2 as FYEKMQ (reference sequence). CDR3: CASSLITEAFF. CDR3 DNA sequence: TGTGCCAGCAGCTTAATCACTGAAGCTTTCTTT.

In this sample, this clonotype turned up many times. V and J are TRBV12-3 or TRBV12-4 and TRBJ2-4, with 8 bases lining up with TRBD1. V shed 5 bases and J 4 bases; nucleotides not matched to a gene: 4. This CDR3 has 14 amino acids. In nucleotides, the CDR3 is TGTGCCAGCAGTCACCGACAGGGGAAAAACATTCAGTACTTC. This codes for CASSHRQGKNIQYF.

This clonotype was seen repeatedly, ten times or more. The chain combines TRBV5-6 with TRBJ1-4; D remains ambiguous. The J call is uncertain, as TRBJ2-2 better fits the DNA end. The CDR3 is 11 amino acids. CDR1 SGHDT and CDR2 YYEEEE come from the germline V gene. CDR3 sequence: CASSLGTELFF. The CDR3 nucleotides read TGTGCCAGCAGCCTGGGAACGGAGCTGTTTTTT.

V and J are TRBV27 and TRBJ1-2; 8 positions agree with TRBD1. The CDR3 loop spans 15 amino acids. The V and J ends lost 3 bases and 5 bases, in that order; junction bases with no gene match: 8. Germline V gene data show CDR1 as MNHEY and CDR2 as SMNVEV (reference sequence). DNA of the CDR3: TGTGCCAGCAGTTTCGGATTGACAGGGGAATATGGCTACACCTTC. It translates to CASSFGLTGEYGYTF.

This clonotype was recorded a few times. The J gene is TRBJ1-5, the V gene TRBV7-9, with 7 bases aligning to TRBD1. This CDR3 contains 14 residues. Germline values: CDR1 SEHNR, CDR2 FQNEAQ (reference sequence). The ends lost 1 base at V and 7 bases at J; junction bases unmatched: 4. The CDR3 DNA sequence: TGTGCCAGCAGCTTAGGAGGGGGCTGGCAGCCCCAGCATTTT. It translates to CASSLGGGWQPQHF.

V gene TRBV24-1 combines with J gene TRBJ2-1; D is unresolved. Trimming took 0 bases from V and 4 from J, leaving 9 bases between them. CDR1 is KGHDR and CDR2 is SFDVKD in the germline V gene. This CDR3 has 15 amino acids. DNA for the CDR3: TGTGCCACCAGTGATTTGGGCTCGACATACAATGAGCAGTTCTTC. This sequence encodes CATSDLGSTYNEQFF.

This clonotype was counted many times. The V call is TRBV10-3, the J call TRBJ2-5, with D maybe TRBD2 (5 bases). The CDR3 runs to 14 residues. The germline V gene encodes CDR1 ENHRY and CDR2 SYGVKD. Trimming took off 2 bases at V and 1 base at J, with 8 bases between the two ends. This CDR3 reads CAISETEGQETQYF. The CDR3 region has the DNA TGTGCCATCAGTGAGACCGAGGGCCAAGAGACCCAGTACTTC.

The chain recombines TRBV28 with TRBJ2-7; a weak D match, TRBD2 (6 bases). The CDR3 runs to 15 residues. Per the germline V gene, CDR1 is MDHEN and CDR2 is SYDVKM. Trimming removed 3 bases at V and 7 bases at J, with 19 bases between. This CDR3 is CASSFLSSVSSEQYF. CDR3 nucleotide sequence: TGTGCCAGCAGTTTCCTATCTAGCGTTTCATCTGAGCAGTACTTC.

A few counts support this clonotype. This chain uses TRBV28 with TRBJ1-2, with 7 bases fitting TRBD1. CDR1 and CDR2 (germline): MDHEN, SYDVKM. J was trimmed by 7 bases and V by 4 bases; bases with no gene match: 12. The CDR3 is 15 residues long. The CDR3 sequence: CASSSRRDSLGGYTF. The CDR3 DNA reads as TGTGCCAGCAGTTCGCGCCGGGACAGCTTAGGTGGCTACACCTTC.

V and J are TRBV10-3 and TRBJ1-6; D is uncertain. The CDR3 contains 13 residues. V was shortened by 0 bases and J by 9 bases, with 6 bases between the two germline ends. Per the germline V gene, CDR1 is ENHRY and CDR2 is SYGVKD. CDR3 loop: CAISESDLSPLHF. The CDR3 DNA reads TGTGCCATCAGTGAGTCGGACCTTTCACCCCTCCACTTT.

This clonotype was counted between two and nine times. This chain uses TRBV10-3 with TRBJ2-1, with TRBD1 matching 9 bases. This CDR3 spans 18 amino acids. Per germline, CDR1 ENHRY and CDR2 SYGVKD. J gave up 1 base and V 1 base, and 8 bases lay outside the gene matches. The CDR3 reads CAISEFVGGQGSYNEQFF. CDR3 DNA sequence: TGTGCCATCAGTGAGTTCGTAGGGGGACAGGGATCCTACAATGAGCAGTTCTTC.

This clonotype was seen a handful of times. This chain joins TRBV2 and TRBJ2-7; the match to TRBD2 covers 9 bases. In germline, CDR1 is SNHLY, CDR2 FYNNEI. This CDR3 has 12 amino acids. J lost 4 bases, V lost 6 bases, and 1 base had no gene match. The CDR3 protein is CASRREGYEQYF. The DNA of the CDR3 is TGTGCCAGCAGGCGGGAGGGGTACGAGCAGTACTTC.

This clonotype was seen a handful of times. This chain connects TRBV12-3 or TRBV12-4 to TRBJ2-2, with a tentative D call TRBD2 (5 bases). The CDR3 runs 16 residues. Trimming took 5 bases from V and 0 from J, leaving 13 bases between them. CDR3 nucleotides: TGTGCCAGCAGTCCGCCCGGACTGTCGAACACCGGGGAGCTGTTTTTT. This translates into CASSPPGLSNTGELFF.

This clonotype was counted only a few times. J is TRBJ2-7 and V is TRBV7-9; D uncertain. CDR1 is SEHNR and CDR2 is FQNEAQ in the germline V gene (reference sequence). The CDR3 is made up of 14 amino acids. Trimming removed 3 bases from V and 2 bases from J, with 11 bases in between. CDR3 DNA sequence: TGTGCCAGCAGCTTGGACGCGACCCCCTACGAGCAGTACTTC. Encoded protein: CASSLDATPYEQYF.